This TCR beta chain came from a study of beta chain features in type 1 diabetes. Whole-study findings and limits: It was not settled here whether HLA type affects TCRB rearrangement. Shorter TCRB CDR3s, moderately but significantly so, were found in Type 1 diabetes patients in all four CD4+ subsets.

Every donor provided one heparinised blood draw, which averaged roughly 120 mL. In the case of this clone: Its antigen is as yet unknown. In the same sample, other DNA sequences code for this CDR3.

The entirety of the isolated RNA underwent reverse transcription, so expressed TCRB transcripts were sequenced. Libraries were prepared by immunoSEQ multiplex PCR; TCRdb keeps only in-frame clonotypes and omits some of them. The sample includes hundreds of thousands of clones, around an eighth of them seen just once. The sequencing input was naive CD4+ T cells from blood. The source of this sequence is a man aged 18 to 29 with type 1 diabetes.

The CDR3: CASSFRDRGYEQYF. CDR3 nucleotide sequence: TGTGCCAGCAGCTTCCGGGACAGGGGATACGAGCAGTACTTC. V usage is TRBV5-6 and J usage is TRBJ2-7; 10 bases agree with TRBD1. CDR3 length: 14 residues. Trimming at V came to 2 bases and at J to 4 bases, leaving 3 bases not matched to a gene. Per germline, CDR1 SGHDT and CDR2 YYEEEE.